Included here is one TCR beta chain sequence, with context. The sample comes from a study of early T cells in non-severe SARS-CoV-2 infection. Across the study: With bulk RNA from unsorted whole blood as input, sequencing yielded unpaired chains.

In germline, CDR1 is SEHNR, CDR2 FQNEAQ (reference sequence). The CDR3 is made up of 15 amino acids. V was clipped by 3 bases and J by 5 bases; unmatched bases: 10. Tagging with unique molecular identifiers was applied to individual cDNA molecules. MiXCR was run by TCRdb on the 5' RACE reads, yielding one entry per CDR3 protein. The sample shows 85,000 to 100,000 distinct CDR3 sequences, around 10% of them seen only once. The gene calls are TRBV7-9 and TRBJ2-7; 7 positions match TRBD1. The sequences come from whole blood, collected at baseline. The clonotype was recovered from an adult who was a healthcare worker with PCR-confirmed SARS-CoV-2 infection or an uninfected control (not recorded which). CDR3: CASSFGQAGEHEQYF. CDR3 nucleotide sequence: TGTGCCAGCAGCTTCGGACAGGCCGGGGAGCACGAGCAGTACTTC.